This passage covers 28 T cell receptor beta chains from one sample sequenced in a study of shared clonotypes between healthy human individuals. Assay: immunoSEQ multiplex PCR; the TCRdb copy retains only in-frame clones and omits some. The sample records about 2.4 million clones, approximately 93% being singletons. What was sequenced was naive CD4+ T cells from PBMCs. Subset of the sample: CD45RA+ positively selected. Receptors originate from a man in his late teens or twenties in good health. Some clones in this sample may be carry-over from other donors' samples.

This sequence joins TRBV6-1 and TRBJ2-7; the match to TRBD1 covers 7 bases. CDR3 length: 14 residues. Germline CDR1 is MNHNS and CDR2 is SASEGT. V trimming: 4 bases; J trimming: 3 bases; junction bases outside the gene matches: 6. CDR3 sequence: CASSGRDSVYEQYF. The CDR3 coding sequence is TGTGCCAGCAGTGGACGGGACAGCGTCTACGAGCAGTACTTC.

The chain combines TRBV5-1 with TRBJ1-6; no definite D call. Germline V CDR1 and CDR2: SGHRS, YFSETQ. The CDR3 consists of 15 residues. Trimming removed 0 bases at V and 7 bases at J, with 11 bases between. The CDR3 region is CASSLARGGNSPLHF. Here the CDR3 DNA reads TGCGCCAGCAGCTTGGCCAGAGGCGGGAATTCACCCCTCCACTTT.

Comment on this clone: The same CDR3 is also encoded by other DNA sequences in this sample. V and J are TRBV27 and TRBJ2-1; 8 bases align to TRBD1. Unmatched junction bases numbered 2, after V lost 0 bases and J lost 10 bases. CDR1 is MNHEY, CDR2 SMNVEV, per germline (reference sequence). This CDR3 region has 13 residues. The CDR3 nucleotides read TGTGCCAGCAGTTTATCGTCAGGGGGCGAGCAGTTCTTC. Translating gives CASSLSSGGEQFF.

The CDR3 reads CASSLAGGFYGYTF. CDR3 bases: TGTGCCAGCAGCTTAGCGGGCGGATTCTATGGCTACACCTTC. The chain has TRBV7-9 and TRBJ1-2; the D is unclear. CDR3 length: 14 amino acids. CDR1 is SEHNR, CDR2 FQNEAQ, per germline (reference sequence). V dropped 0 bases and J dropped 4 bases, with 9 bases sitting between them.

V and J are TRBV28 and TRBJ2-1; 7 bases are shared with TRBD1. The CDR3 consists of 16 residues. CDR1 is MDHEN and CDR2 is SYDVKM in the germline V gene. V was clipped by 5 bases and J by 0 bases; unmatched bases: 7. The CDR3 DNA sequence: TGTGCCAGCAGTCTACTACCAGGGGGCTCCTACAATGAGCAGTTCTTC. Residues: CASSLLPGGSYNEQFF.

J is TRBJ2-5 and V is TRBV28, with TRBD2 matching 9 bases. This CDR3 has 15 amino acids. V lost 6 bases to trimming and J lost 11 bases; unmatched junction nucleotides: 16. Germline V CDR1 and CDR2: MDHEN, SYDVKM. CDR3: CASRSAGGPNGEQYF. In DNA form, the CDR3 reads TGTGCCAGCAGATCGGCGGGAGGGCCAAATGGGGAGCAGTACTTC.

In DNA, the CDR3 is TGTGCCAGTAACATCAGGCGGAACCTATGGAGCTACACCTTC. Residues: CASNIRRNLWSYTF. The V call is TRBV19, the J call TRBJ1-2, with D unclear. The germline V gene has CDR1 LNHDA and CDR2 SQIVND (reference sequence). Deletions cut 7 bases from V and 9 bases from J, with 21 bases between. There are 14 residues in the CDR3.

The CDR3 nucleotides read TGTGCCAGCACCTCCTCCGCTCTTTGGGATACGCAGTATTTT. Residues: CASTSSALWDTQYF. V and J are TRBV28 and TRBJ2-3; D is uncertain. The CDR3 extends over 14 amino acids. Per the germline V gene, CDR1 is MDHEN and CDR2 is SYDVKM. The V end lost 7 bases, the J end lost 6 bases, and 17 bases lay between the germline ends.

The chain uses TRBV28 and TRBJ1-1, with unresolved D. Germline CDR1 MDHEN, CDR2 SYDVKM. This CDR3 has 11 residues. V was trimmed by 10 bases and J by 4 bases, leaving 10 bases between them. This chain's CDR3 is CATSRGTEAFF. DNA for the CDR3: TGTGCCACGTCCCGAGGCACTGAAGCTTTCTTT.

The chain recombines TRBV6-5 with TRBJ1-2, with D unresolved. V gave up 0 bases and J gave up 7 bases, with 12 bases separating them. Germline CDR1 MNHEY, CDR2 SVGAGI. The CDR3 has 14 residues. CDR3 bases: TGTGCCAGCAGTTACTCGAGATCCCCCGCTGGCTACACCTTC. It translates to CASSYSRSPAGYTF.

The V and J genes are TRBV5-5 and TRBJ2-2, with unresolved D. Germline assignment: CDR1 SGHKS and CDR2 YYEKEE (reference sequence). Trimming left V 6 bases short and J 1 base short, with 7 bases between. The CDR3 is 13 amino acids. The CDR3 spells CASNLGNTGELFF. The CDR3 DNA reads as TGTGCCAGCAACCTCGGGAACACCGGGGAGCTGTTTTTT.

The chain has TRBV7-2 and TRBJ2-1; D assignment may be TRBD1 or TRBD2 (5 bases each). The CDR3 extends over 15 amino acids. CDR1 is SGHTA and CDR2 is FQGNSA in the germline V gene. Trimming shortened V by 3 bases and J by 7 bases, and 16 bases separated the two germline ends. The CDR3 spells CASSFQGFGDNEQFF. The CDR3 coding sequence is TGTGCCAGCAGCTTCCAGGGTTTCGGGGATAATGAGCAGTTCTTC.

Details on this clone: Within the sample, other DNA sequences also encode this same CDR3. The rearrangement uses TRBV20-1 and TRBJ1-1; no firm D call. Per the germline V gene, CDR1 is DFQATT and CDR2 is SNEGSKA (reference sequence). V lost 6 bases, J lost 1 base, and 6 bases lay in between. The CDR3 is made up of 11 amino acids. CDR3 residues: CSATQNTEAFF. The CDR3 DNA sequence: TGCAGTGCCACACAGAACACTGAAGCTTTCTTT.

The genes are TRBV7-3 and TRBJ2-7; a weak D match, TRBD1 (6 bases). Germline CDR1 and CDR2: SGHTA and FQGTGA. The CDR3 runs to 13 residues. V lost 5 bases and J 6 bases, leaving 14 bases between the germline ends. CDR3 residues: CASSLEGHLEQYF. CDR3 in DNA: TGTGCCAGCAGCCTCGAGGGACATCTCGAGCAGTACTTC.

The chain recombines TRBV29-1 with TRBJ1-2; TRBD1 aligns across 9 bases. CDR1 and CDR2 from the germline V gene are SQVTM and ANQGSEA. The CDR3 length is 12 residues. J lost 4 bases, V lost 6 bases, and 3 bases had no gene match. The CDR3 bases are TGCAGCGTGACAGGGGGAAGCTATGGCTACACCTTC. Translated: CSVTGGSYGYTF.

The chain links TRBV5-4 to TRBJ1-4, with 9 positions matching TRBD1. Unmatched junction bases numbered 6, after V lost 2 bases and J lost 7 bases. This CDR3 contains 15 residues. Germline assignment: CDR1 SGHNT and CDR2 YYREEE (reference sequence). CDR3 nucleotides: TGTGCCAGCAGCTTCCGGACAGGGGAGGGTGAAAAACTGTTTTTT. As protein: CASSFRTGEGEKLFF.

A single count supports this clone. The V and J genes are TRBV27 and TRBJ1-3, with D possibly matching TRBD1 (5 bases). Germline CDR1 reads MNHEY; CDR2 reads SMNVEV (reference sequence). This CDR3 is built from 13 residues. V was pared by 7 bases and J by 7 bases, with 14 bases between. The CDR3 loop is CASITGRDNTIYF. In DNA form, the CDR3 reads TGTGCCAGCATAACAGGACGCGATAACACCATATATTTT.

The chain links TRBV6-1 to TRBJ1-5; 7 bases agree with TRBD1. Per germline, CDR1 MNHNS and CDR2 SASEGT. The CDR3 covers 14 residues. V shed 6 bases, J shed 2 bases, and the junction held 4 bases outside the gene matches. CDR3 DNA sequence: TGTGCCAGCAGCGCTGACAGGGGCAATCAGCCCCAGCATTTT. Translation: CASSADRGNQPQHF.

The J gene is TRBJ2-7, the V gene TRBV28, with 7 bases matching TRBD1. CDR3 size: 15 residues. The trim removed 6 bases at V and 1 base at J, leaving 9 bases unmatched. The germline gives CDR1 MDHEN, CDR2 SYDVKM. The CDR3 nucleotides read TGTGCCAGCAGATCCCTTGGGACAGTATCCTACGAGCAGTACTTC. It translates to CASRSLGTVSYEQYF.

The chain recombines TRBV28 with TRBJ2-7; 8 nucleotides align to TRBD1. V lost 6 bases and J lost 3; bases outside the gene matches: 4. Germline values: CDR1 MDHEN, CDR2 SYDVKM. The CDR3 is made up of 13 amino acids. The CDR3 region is CASSKGQVYEQYF. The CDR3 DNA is TGTGCCAGCAGCAAGGGACAGGTCTACGAGCAGTACTTC.

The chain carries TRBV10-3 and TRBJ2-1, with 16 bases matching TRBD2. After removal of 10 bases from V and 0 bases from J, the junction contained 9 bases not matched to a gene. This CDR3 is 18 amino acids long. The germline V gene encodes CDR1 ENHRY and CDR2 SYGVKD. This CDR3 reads CATKGLAGGESSYNEQFF. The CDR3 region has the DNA TGTGCCACCAAGGGACTAGCGGGAGGGGAGAGCTCCTACAATGAGCAGTTCTTC.

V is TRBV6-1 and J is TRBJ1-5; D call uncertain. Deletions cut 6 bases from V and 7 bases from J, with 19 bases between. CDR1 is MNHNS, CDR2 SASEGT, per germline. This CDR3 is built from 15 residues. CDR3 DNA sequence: TGTGCCAGCAGGGATAAGGACCGGACCAGCCAGCCCCAGCATTTT. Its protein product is CASRDKDRTSQPQHF.

The CDR3 DNA is TGTGCCAGCAGCCCGAGGTTGGCCAGGGACAATCAGCCCCAGCATTTT. It codes for CASSPRLARDNQPQHF. The V gene is TRBV27, the J gene TRBJ1-5; D might be TRBD1 (5 bases). V lost 6 bases, J lost 3 bases, and 18 bases lay in between. The germline gives CDR1 MNHEY, CDR2 SMNVEV (reference sequence). The CDR3 is 16 amino acids.

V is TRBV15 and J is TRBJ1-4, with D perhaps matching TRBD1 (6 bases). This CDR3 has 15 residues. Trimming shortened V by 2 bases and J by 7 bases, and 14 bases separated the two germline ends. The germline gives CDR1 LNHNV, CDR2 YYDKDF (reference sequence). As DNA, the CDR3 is TGTGCCACCAGCAGACGGGACATCTCATCTGAAAAACTGTTTTTT. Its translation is CATSRRDISSEKLFF.

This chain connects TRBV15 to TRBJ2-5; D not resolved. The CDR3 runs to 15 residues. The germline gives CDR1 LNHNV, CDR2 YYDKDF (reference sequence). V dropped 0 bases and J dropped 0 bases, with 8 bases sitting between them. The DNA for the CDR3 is TGTGCCACCAGCAGAGATAAACAGTACCAAGAGACCCAGTACTTC. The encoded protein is CATSRDKQYQETQYF. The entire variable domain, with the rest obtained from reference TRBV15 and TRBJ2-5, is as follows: DAMVIQNPRYQVTQFGKPVTLSCSQTLNHNVMYWYQQKSSQAPKLLFHYYDKDFNNEADTPDNFQSRRPNTSFCFLDIRSPGLGDTAMYLCATSRDKQYQETQYFGPGTRLLVL.

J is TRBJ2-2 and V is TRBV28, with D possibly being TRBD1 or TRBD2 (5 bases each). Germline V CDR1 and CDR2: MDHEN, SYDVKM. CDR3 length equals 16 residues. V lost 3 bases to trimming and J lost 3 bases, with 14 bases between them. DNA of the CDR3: TGTGCCAGCAGTTTCCCTCGGGGACGGGACACCGGGGAGCTGTTTTTT. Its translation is CASSFPRGRDTGELFF. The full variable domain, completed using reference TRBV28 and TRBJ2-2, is DVKVTQSSRYLVKRTGEKVFLECVQDMDHENMFWYRQDPGLGLRLIYFSYDVKMKEKGDIPEGYSVSREKKERFSLILESASTNQTSMYLCASSFPRGRDTGELFFGEGSRLTVL.

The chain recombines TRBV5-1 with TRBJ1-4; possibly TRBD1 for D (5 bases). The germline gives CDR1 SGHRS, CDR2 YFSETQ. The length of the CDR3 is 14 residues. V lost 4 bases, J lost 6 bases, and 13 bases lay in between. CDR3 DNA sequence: TGCGCCAGCAGCGCGGGCCGAGGGGATGAAAAACTGTTTTTT. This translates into CASSAGRGDEKLFF.

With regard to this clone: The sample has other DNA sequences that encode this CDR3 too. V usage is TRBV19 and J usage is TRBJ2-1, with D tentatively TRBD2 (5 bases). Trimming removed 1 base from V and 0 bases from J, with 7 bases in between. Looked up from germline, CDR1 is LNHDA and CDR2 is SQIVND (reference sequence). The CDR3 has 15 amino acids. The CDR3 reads CASSIGSGSYNEQFF. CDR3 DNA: TGTGCCAGTAGTATAGGAAGCGGCTCCTACAATGAGCAGTTCTTC. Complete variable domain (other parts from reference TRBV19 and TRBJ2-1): DGGITQSPKYLFRKEGQNVTLSCEQNLNHDAMYWYRQDPGQGLRLIYYSQIVNDFQKGDIAEGYSVSREKKESFPLTVTSAQKNPTAFYLCASSIGSGSYNEQFFGPGTRLTVL.